The clone carrying this T cell receptor (beta chain) came up many times. Its antigen is not identified. This CDR3 region has 15 residues. Trimming cost V 2 bases and J 5 bases; bases outside gene matches: 3. In germline, CDR1 is SGDLS, CDR2 YYNGEE. These data are taken from a study of molecular identifiers for immune sequencing clone quantification. Points from the study as a whole: In CMV-specific effectors, clones above 20 copies held over 99% of molecules; naive, under 1%. Shared barcodes on identical TCR molecules could underestimate the sizes of highly expanded clones.

It was from around 18,000 to 910,000 sorted cells, with 10%, 30% or 50% RNA, that naive CD8 libraries came. Sorting defined naive CD8 T cells as CD8+CD4-CCR7+CD45RA+. TCRdb itself ran the PCR reads through MiXCR, one entry per CDR3 protein. Of 68,000 or so distinct CDR3 sequences detected, around 17% appear once; the ten largest clones hold 1.5%. Sequencing was done on a sample of naive CD8+ T cells from blood, with Jurkat cell RNA spiked in. Stated subset: FACS-sorted CD8+CD4-CCR7+CD45RA+ naive T cells. This rearrangement joins TRBV9 to TRBJ2-3; 12 nucleotides match TRBD2. This receptor was identified in a human donor in good health. Some libraries in this study had Jurkat cell RNA spiked in. For the CDR3, the DNA is TGTGCCAGCAGCGTCACTAGCGGGAGGTTAGATACGCAGTATTTT. Protein product: CASSVTSGRLDTQYF.